One and the same sample provided the 5 T cell receptor beta chains below, sequenced in a study of immune cell composition in non-small cell lung cancer. Clones were read by immunoSEQ multiplex PCR, and TCRdb kept only the in-frame ones, dropping some. This table has about 3,000 clones, roughly 70% appearing once. Normal lung was sampled as far from the tumour as possible, at least 3 cm. Sequenced material: non-adjacent lung tissue. Receptor source: a human donor with non-small cell lung cancer.

This chain connects TRBV10-1 to TRBJ2-5; D is unresolved. CDR1 is WNHNN, CDR2 SYGVQD, per germline (reference sequence). The CDR3 extends over 13 amino acids. Trimming pared 5 bases from V and 7 bases from J, leaving 14 bases between. The CDR3 nucleotides are TGCGCCAGCAGTCCGGTTGACTCGGTGACCCAGTACTTC. Protein sequence: CASSPVDSVTQYF.

This rearrangement joins TRBV7-9 to TRBJ2-7, with 11 bases aligning to TRBD1. The germline gives CDR1 SEHNR, CDR2 FQNEAQ (reference sequence). The ends lost 8 bases at V and 7 bases at J; junction bases unmatched: 10. This CDR3 contains 14 residues. In DNA, the CDR3 is TGTGCCAGCCGGCCCGGACAGGGGGCGTATGAGCAGTACTTC. Translated: CASRPGQGAYEQYF.

The V gene is TRBV7-9, the J gene TRBJ1-5; 7 positions match TRBD1. This CDR3 contains 12 residues. CDR1 and CDR2 (germline): SEHNR, FQNEAQ (reference sequence). J gave up 13 bases and V 2 bases, and 5 bases lay outside the gene matches. CDR3 sequence (DNA): TGTGCCAGCAGCTTACCTGGACAGGTACAGCATTTT. It encodes CASSLPGQVQHF. Complete variable domain (other parts from reference TRBV7-9 and TRBJ1-5): DTGVSQNPRHKITKRGQNVTFRCDPISEHNRLYWYRQTLGQGPEFLTYFQNEAQLEKSRLLSDRFSAERPKGSFSTLEIQRTEQGDSAMYLCASSLPGQVQHFGDGTRLSIL.

A single count supports this clone. This chain uses TRBV5-1 with TRBJ2-7, with 8 bases identical to TRBD1. CDR3 size: 14 residues. CDR1 is SGHRS and CDR2 is YFSETQ in the germline V gene. V shed 0 bases and J 6 bases; nucleotides not matched to a gene: 5. CDR3 DNA sequence: TGCGCCAGCAGCTTGGGACAGGGGAAGGGCGAGCAGTACTTC. It yields the protein CASSLGQGKGEQYF.

The table lists this clone with a count of one. The CDR3 loop reads CASSPRPTGGDTQYF. The DNA for the CDR3 is TGCGCCAGCAGCCCGCGGCCAACCGGGGGGGATACGCAGTATTTT. The chain joins TRBV5-1 to TRBJ2-3; 7 bases agree with TRBD2. V was clipped by 4 bases and J by 6 bases; unmatched bases: 11. The CDR3 runs 15 residues. CDR1 and CDR2 from the germline V gene are SGHRS and YFSETQ.